This T cell receptor (beta chain) was recorded in a study of blood T cell repertoires in COVID-19. Study-wide context: T cells, B-cell-depleted T cells, or PBMCs provided the cDNA or gDNA that served as material.

This clone came up once. This CDR3 spans 12 amino acids. Trimming left V 10 bases short and J 4 bases short, with 15 bases between. CDR1 is SGHRS, CDR2 YFSETQ, per germline. Profiling relied on immunoSEQ multiplex PCR, and the TCRdb table lists in-frame clones only, not all of them. The data show over 300,000 clones, over 75% seen once. V gene TRBV5-1 combines with J gene TRBJ2-7; tentative D call: TRBD1 (6 bases). Sequenced input: peripheral blood. The origin of this receptor is a human donor in a cohort sampled during active COVID-19. CDR3 sequence (DNA): TGCGCCTTTCCCGGGACATTTTACGAGCAGTACTTC. This translates into CAFPGTFYEQYF.